These T cell receptor beta chains were read from a single sample in a study of T cell repertoires in cytomegalovirus infection. TCRdb passed the reads through MiXCR, listing each CDR3 protein once. Here the sample spans around 710,000 distinct CDR3 sequences, around 29% being singletons. These receptors' targets are unknown. This specimen consisted of cultured CD8+ T cells from PBMCs, obtained from culture after CMV antigen stimulation. Receptors originate from a human donor in good health (CMV status not recorded). Some clones in this sample may be carry-over from other donors' samples. Each CDR3 is given with its conserved first and last residue. The D gene is left open where the match is weak. The listing skips clone size in some rows; elsewhere it reads once, few, many or a size class.

>TRBJ2-1|many|.|TRBV7-6
TGTGCCAGCAGCTCCCCAGGCGGGGGCGGTTACAATGAGCAGTTCTTC
CASSSPGGGGYNEQFF
>TRBJ1-4|.|TRBD1|TRBV7-9
TGTGCCAGCAGCTCCACCGATGGAGACAGGGAACTGTTTTTT
CASSSTDGDRELFF
>TRBJ1-5|few|.|TRBV12-3/TRBV12-4
TGTGCCAGCAGTTTAGTTTATAGGGTGGCAAATCAGCCCCAGCATTTT
CASSLVYRVANQPQHF
>TRBJ1-2|many|.|TRBV7-2
TGTGCCAGCAGCTGGGCAGCGGGGGGCAGCTATGGCTACACCTTC
CASSWAAGGSYGYTF
>TRBJ2-1|few|.|TRBV19
TGTGCCAGTAGTATGGATGGGGGGACCTCCTACAATGAGCAGTTCTTC
CASSMDGGTSYNEQFF
>TRBJ1-5|.|.|TRBV6-1
TGTGCCAGCAGTGAGAGACAGGTTCAGCCCCAGCATTTT
CASSERQVQPQHF
>TRBJ1-5|.|.|TRBV7-6
TGTGCCAGCAGCTTAGAGGCGGGGGTGGCCCAGCCCCAGCATTTT
CASSLEAGVAQPQHF
>TRBJ2-3|.|TRBD2|TRBV11-3
TGTGCCAGCAGCTCTCAAACCGGGACTAGCGGGGGACCCTCGACACCAGATACGCAGTATTTT
CASSSQTGTSGGPSTPDTQYF
>TRBJ2-3|.|TRBD2|TRBV12-3/TRBV12-4
TGTGCCAGCAGTTTAGAAGAAGCGGGGGTCACAGATACGCAGTATTTT
CASSLEEAGVTDTQYF
>TRBJ1-5|once|TRBD1|TRBV19
TGTGCCAGTAGTATTATACGGGACAGGGGTAATCAGCCCCAGCATTTT
CASSIIRDRGNQPQHF
>TRBJ2-2|.|.|TRBV4-1
TGCGCCAGCAGCCAATGGGGCACCGGGGAGCTGTTTTTT
CASSQWGTGELFF
>TRBJ2-7|.|.|TRBV27
TGTGCCAGCAGTAGACCGGGACCCGTCTACGAGCAGTACTTC
CASSRPGPVYEQYF
>TRBJ1-4|.|.|TRBV4-1
TGTGCCAGCAGCCGCTCTGGGGGGTTCGGGGAAAAACTGTTTTTT
CASSRSGGFGEKLFF
>TRBJ2-1|few|TRBD2|TRBV12-3/TRBV12-4
TGTGCCAGCAGTTTAGTTGGCGGGGGGGTTAATGAGCAGTTCTTC
CASSLVGGGVNEQFF
>TRBJ2-2|few|.|TRBV4-1
TGCGCCAGCAGCCACCTAACAGGGAACACCGGGGAGCTGTTTTTT
CASSHLTGNTGELFF
>TRBJ2-7|.|TRBD2|TRBV6-2/TRBV6-3
TGTGCCAGCAGCTGGACTAGCGGAGCTTCCTACGAGCAGTACTTC
CASSWTSGASYEQYF
>TRBJ1-6|.|.|TRBV7-6
TGTGCCAGCAGTGCAGGCACAGGCTTTAGATCACCCCTCCACTTT
CASSAGTGFRSPLHF
>TRBJ2-2|few|.|TRBV7-9
TGTGCCAGCAGCCCCGGACAGTTAATGCCCGGGGAGCTGTTTTTT
CASSPGQLMPGELFF
>TRBJ2-1|.|TRBD2|TRBV4-1
TGCGCCAGCAGCCAAGTACGGCGGGGGGGCCTAGGGAATGAGCAGTTCTTC
CASSQVRRGGLGNEQFF
>TRBJ2-3|.|TRBD1|TRBV7-6
TGTGCCAGCAGCTCGAGGGACAGGGCGGGAGATACGCAGTATTTT
CASSSRDRAGDTQYF
>TRBJ2-1|few|.|TRBV27
TGTGCCAGCAGTTCAACCTTAGGGGCTTACAATGAGCAGTTCTTC
CASSSTLGAYNEQFF
>TRBJ2-1|.|.|TRBV5-6
TGTGCCAGCAGTTGGAACAATGAGCAGTTCTTC
CASSWNNEQFF
>TRBJ2-2|once|.|TRBV2
TGTGCCAGCAGGGACCCACTAGGGACGAACACCGGGGAGCTGTTTTTT
CASRDPLGTNTGELFF
>TRBJ1-2|.|.|TRBV15
TGTGCCACCAGCAGAGAGAGAGCCTCTAACTATGGCTACACCTTC
CATSRERASNYGYTF
>TRBJ2-3|few|.|TRBV27
TGTGCCAGCAGTTTATCGTGGGGGGCTAGGGCAGATACGCAGTATTTT
CASSLSWGARADTQYF
>TRBJ2-1|many|.|TRBV7-6
TGTGCCAGCAGCTTACGCTTAAGCTCCTACAATGAGCAGTTCTTC
CASSLRLSSYNEQFF
>TRBJ1-1|few|.|TRBV7-9
TGTGCCAGCAGCGCAGGGGCTAGCACTGAAGCTTTCTTT
CASSAGASTEAFF
>TRBJ1-1|few|.|TRBV27
TGTGCCAGCAGTTACCTACCGGACTTAACGGGCACTGAAGCTTTCTTT
CASSYLPDLTGTEAFF
>TRBJ1-1|many|.|TRBV7-6
TGTGCCAGCAGCCCGGGGAGAAATGAAGCTTTCTTT
CASSPGRNEAFF
>TRBJ2-3|.|.|TRBV12-3/TRBV12-4
TGTGCCAGCAGTTCCCTGGGGGTGACAGATACGCAGTATTTT
CASSSLGVTDTQYF
>TRBJ2-2|.|TRBD1|TRBV7-9
TGTGCCAGCAGTCCAGGGGGTTACACCGGGGAGCTGTTTTTT
CASSPGGYTGELFF
>TRBJ1-2|.|TRBD1|TRBV13
TGTGCCAGCAGCTTAGACAGGGGATACTATGGCTACACCTTC
CASSLDRGYYGYTF
>TRBJ1-4|.|.|TRBV6-1
TGTGCCAGCAGTGATCGGGGAGTTGTTGAAAAACTGTTTTTT
CASSDRGVVEKLFF
>TRBJ1-1|.|TRBD1|TRBV4-1
TGCGCCAGCAGCCAACGGACAGGAGCGGCTTTCTTT
CASSQRTGAAFF
>TRBJ2-2|many|.|TRBV7-6
TGTGCCAGCAGCTTAGCTGGACAGTTATTCACCGGGGAGCTGTTTTTT
CASSLAGQLFTGELFF
>TRBJ1-1|.|.|TRBV5-1
TGCGCCAGCAGCTTCTGGGGGGCGGACACTGAAGCTTTCTTT
CASSFWGADTEAFF
>TRBJ1-1|.|.|TRBV19
TGTGCCAGTAACGCGCGTTCCATGAACGGGGAAAACACTGAAGCTTTCTTT
CASNARSMNGENTEAFF
>TRBJ2-1|.|TRBD2|TRBV4-3
TGCGCCAGCAGCCAGGGTCTAGCGGGGGCATACAATGAGCAGTTCTTC
CASSQGLAGAYNEQFF
>TRBJ2-4|.|.|TRBV27
TGTGCCAGCAGTACGCAGGGCGTCGCCAAAAACATTCAGTACTTC
CASSTQGVAKNIQYF
>TRBJ1-2|.|.|TRBV12-3/TRBV12-4
TGTGCCAGCACACATTACACCTTC
CASTHYTF
>TRBJ1-5|.|.|TRBV24-1
TGTGCCACCAAAGGGGCGGGCGACCATCAGCCCCAGCATTTT
CATKGAGDHQPQHF
>TRBJ2-2|many|.|TRBV7-6
TGTGCCAGCAGCTTAGAGGCCACCGGGGAGCTGTTTTTT
CASSLEATGELFF
>TRBJ2-3|.|TRBD2|TRBV6-6
TGTGCCAGCAGACGACTAGCGGGGGAACACACAGATACGCAGTATTTT
CASRRLAGEHTDTQYF
>TRBJ2-1|few|.|TRBV2
TGTGCCAGCAGTGACGATTCTACTAACCTTGCTTACAATGAGCAGTTCTTC
CASSDDSTNLAYNEQFF
>TRBJ2-3|many|TRBD2|TRBV7-2
TGTGCCAGCAGCTTAGGGGTAGCGGGGGCCACAGATACGCAGTATTTT
CASSLGVAGATDTQYF
>TRBJ2-3|.|TRBD1|TRBV7-9
TGTGCCAGCAGCTTAGCTGGACAGGGCCAGGAAGATACGCAGTATTTT
CASSLAGQGQEDTQYF
>TRBJ1-5|.|.|TRBV24-1
TGTGCCACCAGTGTCTCAGGGATGGGCAATCAGCCCCAGCATTTT
CATSVSGMGNQPQHF
>TRBJ2-3|many|.|TRBV12-3/TRBV12-4
TGTGCCAGCATTCCTGATTCGGTAATTACAGATACGCAGTATTTT
CASIPDSVITDTQYF
>TRBJ2-2|few|TRBD2|TRBV4-1
TGCGCCAGCAGCCACGACGGAGCGGGGAGCACCGGGGAGCTGTTTTTT
CASSHDGAGSTGELFF
>TRBJ2-6|.|TRBD1|TRBV11-3
TGTGCCAGCAGCGGGACAGGGAAAAACTCTGGGGCCAACGTCCTGACTTTC
CASSGTGKNSGANVLTF
>TRBJ2-1|few|.|TRBV4-3
TGCGCCAGCAGCAACGGAGGGGAGGCTGAGCAGTTCTTC
CASSNGGEAEQFF
>TRBJ1-1|.|.|TRBV19
TGTGCCAGTATGAAGACAAGAGCTTTCTTT
CASMKTRAFF
>TRBJ2-3|many|.|TRBV12-3/TRBV12-4
TGTGCCAGCAGTTTCCACAGGGAGCGGCCTAACGGAGATACGCAGTATTTT
CASSFHRERPNGDTQYF
>TRBJ2-2|few|.|TRBV20-1
TGCAGTGGCCTAGCGAACACCGGGGAGCTGTTTTTT
CSGLANTGELFF
>TRBJ2-7|.|.|TRBV10-1
TGCGTCAGCAGTGAGGAGTGGGGGGACTCCTACGAGCAGTACTTC
CVSSEEWGDSYEQYF
>TRBJ1-6|few|.|TRBV27
TGTGCCAGCAAAACCGGGGCATATAATTCACCCCTCCACTTT
CASKTGAYNSPLHF
>TRBJ1-1|.|.|TRBV28
TGTGCCAGCAGTTTTGCGTCTACGAACACTGAAGCTTTCTTT
CASSFASTNTEAFF